This entry lists 20 T cell receptor beta chains sequenced from one sample in a study of CD8+ T cells in alopecia areata. Isolated RNA was reverse transcribed into cDNA used as the sequencing template. Assay used: immunoSEQ multiplex PCR; TCRdb lists only in-frame clones, some missing. The table has about 150,000 clones, about three fifths seen once. This material consisted of CD4+ T cells sorted from blood, taken at week 0. The origin of the receptors is a human donor with alopecia areata.

The chain recombines TRBV29-1 with TRBJ1-1; D remains ambiguous. The CDR3 runs to 13 residues. Germline assignment: CDR1 SQVTM and CDR2 ANQGSEA. V gave up 4 bases and J gave up 1 base, with 10 bases separating them. The CDR3 sequence: CSVGSRTNTEAFF. Here the CDR3 DNA reads TGCAGCGTTGGATCGCGAACGAACACTGAAGCTTTCTTT.

This clone was seen only a few times. V and J are TRBV7-2 and TRBJ1-2, with D possibly TRBD1 on 6 matching bases. There are 16 residues in the CDR3. Germline CDR1 reads SGHTA; CDR2 reads FQGNSA. With 4 bases removed from V and 4 bases from J, the gap between germline ends came to 19 bases. The CDR3 loop is CASSSHSTGQAYGYTF. CDR3 nucleotide sequence: TGTGCCAGCAGCTCACACTCAACAGGGCAAGCCTATGGCTACACCTTC.

The chain employs TRBV27 and TRBJ1-2, with D unresolved. Germline CDR1 and CDR2: MNHEY and SMNVEV (reference sequence). This CDR3 region has 15 residues. V was shortened by 2 bases and J by 4 bases, with 14 bases between the two germline ends. CDR3 residues: CASSLRGPQAYGYTF. CDR3 DNA: TGTGCCAGCAGTTTACGTGGGCCCCAAGCCTATGGCTACACCTTC.

The chain uses TRBV14 and TRBJ1-1; TRBD1 is a possible D gene (5 bases). Trimming removed 2 bases from V and 5 bases from J, with 9 bases in between. The CDR3 spans 13 residues. Germline lookup yields CDR1 SGHDN and CDR2 FVKESK. CDR3: CASSQQRGTEAFF. For the CDR3, the DNA is TGTGCCAGCAGCCAACAGAGGGGAACTGAAGCTTTCTTT.

The chain links TRBV6-6 to TRBJ1-5; 8 nucleotides line up with TRBD1. The CDR3 spans 14 residues. CDR1 is MNHNY, CDR2 SVGAGI, per germline (reference sequence). V was pared by 7 bases and J by 4 bases, with 6 bases of the junction left unmatched. Here the CDR3 DNA reads TGTGCCAGCACCGACAGGGGCGGTAATCAGCCCCAGCATTTT. This encodes CASTDRGGNQPQHF.

This clone came up a few times. The V call is TRBV28, the J call TRBJ1-5; TRBD1 agrees at 8 bases. V lost 2 bases, J lost 5 bases, and 11 bases stayed unmatched. The V gene's germline CDR1 is MDHEN and CDR2 SYDVKM. The CDR3 extends over 17 amino acids. DNA for the CDR3: TGTGCCAGCAGTTTACCAGGGGGCGCATATAGGGATCAGCCCCAGCATTTT. Translating it yields CASSLPGGAYRDQPQHF. Filled out from reference TRBV28 and TRBJ1-5, the complete variable domain reads DVKVTQSSRYLVKRTGEKVFLECVQDMDHENMFWYRQDPGLGLRLIYFSYDVKMKEKGDIPEGYSVSREKKERFSLILESASTNQTSMYLCASSLPGGAYRDQPQHFGDGTRLSIL.

V and J are TRBV29-1 and TRBJ2-1; D possibly uses TRBD1 or TRBD2 (6 bases each). The germline V gene encodes CDR1 SQVTM and CDR2 ANQGSEA. V was cut by 7 bases and J by 9 bases, with 13 bases left in between. This CDR3 is built from 11 residues. CDR3 sequence reads: CSAPRGREQFF. CDR3 bases: TGCAGCGCACCACGGGGGCGTGAGCAGTTCTTC.

This clone was seen a few times. This rearrangement joins TRBV29-1 to TRBJ1-1; TRBD1 agrees at 11 bases. Losses at the gene ends were 0 bases for V and 3 bases for J; bases not matched to a gene: 9. The CDR3 runs to 17 residues. Germline CDR1 SQVTM, CDR2 ANQGSEA. CDR3 sequence (DNA): TGCAGCGTTGAAGAGTTGCGGGGGACAGGGGGAGACACTGAAGCTTTCTTT. Encoded protein: CSVEELRGTGGDTEAFF.

This clone was recorded only once. The CDR3 DNA reads as TGTGCCAGTAGTAGTAGAAACAGGGGGCGGACTGAAGCTTTCTTT. Its translation: CASSSRNRGRTEAFF. The chain uses TRBV19 and TRBJ1-1; TRBD1 matches 9 bases. Trimming took 4 bases from V and 5 from J; bases not matched to a gene: 8. This CDR3 region has 15 residues. From germline, CDR1 is LNHDA and CDR2 SQIVND (reference sequence).

CDR3 sequence reads: CASSSVIGSPQHF. The DNA for the CDR3 is TGTGCCAGCTCTTCCGTAATTGGTTCGCCCCAGCATTTT. V usage is TRBV18 and J usage is TRBJ1-5, with unresolved D. The CDR3 is 13 residues long. Germline loops: CDR1 KGHSH, CDR2 LQKENI. V was clipped by 6 bases and J by 9 bases, with 15 bases between them.

V and J are TRBV29-1 and TRBJ2-5, with D maybe TRBD2 (7 bases). Trimming stripped 7 bases from V and 3 bases from J, with 15 bases between. Looked up from germline, CDR1 is SQVTM and CDR2 is ANQGSEA. This CDR3 comprises 13 residues. In nucleotides, the CDR3 is TGCAGCGCCCGTGTAGGGGGGGAAGAGACCCAGTACTTC. It specifies CSARVGGEETQYF.

The chain couples TRBV29-1 to TRBJ2-3; D could derive from TRBD1 or TRBD2 (5 bases each). The CDR3 length is 15 residues. Germline V gene data show CDR1 as SQVTM and CDR2 as ANQGSEA. Deletions cut 7 bases from V and 6 bases from J, with 23 bases between. The chain's CDR3 is CSDRSEGTRGDTQYF. In DNA form, the CDR3 reads TGCAGCGATCGGTCCGAGGGAACGAGGGGTGATACGCAGTATTTT.

CDR3 sequence reads: CAWSVSRNTGELFF. CDR3 DNA sequence: TGTGCCTGGAGTGTAAGTCGGAACACCGGGGAGCTGTTTTTT. The chain combines TRBV30 with TRBJ2-2; D unclear. Germline V CDR1 and CDR2: GTSNPN, SVGIG (reference sequence). V dropped 0 bases and J dropped 1 base, with 6 bases sitting between them. The CDR3 spans 14 residues.

This clone was seen a few times. The chain combines TRBV5-6 with TRBJ1-5, with 7 bases identical to TRBD1. CDR3 length equals 16 residues. CDR1 and CDR2 from the germline V gene are SGHDT and YYEEEE. Unmatched junction bases numbered 8, after V lost 3 bases and J lost 2 bases. The CDR3 sequence is CASSSRTGLGNQPQHF. For the CDR3, the DNA is TGTGCCAGCAGCTCGCGGACAGGCTTGGGCAATCAGCCCCAGCATTTT. Based on the CDR3 plus reference TRBV5-6 and TRBJ1-5, the full variable domain is DAGVTQSPTHLIKTRGQQVTLRCSPKSGHDTVSWYQQALGQGPQFIFQYYEEEERQRGNFPDRFSGHQFPNYSSELNVNALLLGDSALYLCASSSRTGLGNQPQHFGDGTRLSIL.

The chain links TRBV6-5 to TRBJ1-5; tentatively, D is TRBD1 (6 bases). The CDR3 is 15 residues long. Between the trimmed V and J ends, which lost 6 bases and 0 bases, there was a span of 12 bases. The germline CDR1 and CDR2 sequences are MNHEY and SVGAGI. The CDR3 DNA is TGTGCCAGCAGATACAGGGTTTATAGCAATCAGCCCCAGCATTTT. This gives the protein CASRYRVYSNQPQHF.

This clone was counted only a few times. The chain uses TRBV27 and TRBJ2-7, with D possibly matching TRBD1 (5 bases). V was trimmed by 10 bases and J by 0 bases, leaving 13 bases between them. Germline V gene lookup returns CDR1 MNHEY and CDR2 SMNVEV (reference sequence). CDR3 length: 13 residues. CDR3 bases: TGTGCCACCAGGCGAAGGGGCTCCTACGAGCAGTACTTC. As protein: CATRRRGSYEQYF.

This clone was counted between two and nine times. The chain couples TRBV4-1 to TRBJ2-1; D gene uncertain. Germline-derived CDR1 and CDR2 are MGHRA and YSYEKL. The CDR3 is 16 residues long. V was shortened by 0 bases and J by 4 bases, with 13 bases between the two germline ends. The CDR3 loop reads CASSQDFPEPYNEQFF. The CDR3 DNA reads TGCGCCAGCAGCCAAGACTTTCCGGAACCTTACAATGAGCAGTTCTTC.

This chain joins TRBV29-1 and TRBJ2-7; perhaps TRBD1 as D (6 bases). The V gene lost 6 bases and the J gene lost 1 base, with 16 bases spanning the gap. The germline CDR1 and CDR2 sequences are SQVTM and ANQGSEA. The CDR3 has 14 amino acids. The chain's CDR3 is CSVSNIQGSYEQYF. The CDR3 region has the DNA TGCAGCGTCTCCAACATACAGGGATCCTACGAGCAGTACTTC.

The chain uses TRBV11-2 and TRBJ2-2; D remains unclear. Deletions cut 4 bases from V and 6 bases from J, with 12 bases between. In germline, CDR1 is SGHAT, CDR2 FQNNGV. This CDR3 has 14 amino acids. The CDR3 sequence is CASSSYTDSGELFF. CDR3 coding DNA: TGTGCCAGCAGCTCTTATACTGATTCCGGGGAGCTGTTTTTT.

The DNA for the CDR3 is TGTGCCAGCAGCCGCCGGGGAACCGGGGAGCTGTTTTTT. It is translated as CASSRRGTGELFF. The chain employs TRBV13 and TRBJ2-2; D perhaps matches TRBD2 (5 bases). The V end lost 5 bases, the J end lost 5 bases, and 9 bases lay between the germline ends. The germline V gene encodes CDR1 PRHDT and CDR2 FYEKMQ (reference sequence). The CDR3 covers 13 residues.